Below, 10 T cell receptor beta chains from the same sample are listed, as sequenced in a study of T cell clonality in common variable immunodeficiency. Study-level points and caveats: Common variable immunodeficiency TCR beta sequences reportedly had fewer deletions and N-nucleotide insertions.

Here immunoSEQ multiplex PCR was the method, and the copy in TCRdb shows in-frame clones only, minus some. Observed in the sample are roughly 40,000 clones, none of them singletons. No antigen is known for these receptors. Sequencing input: peripheral blood mononuclear cells. These receptors were collected from a human donor with common variable immunodeficiency.

This clone came up a few times. The read stops 3 residues short of the end of the CDR3; the missing end is completed from the germline J gene. The chain combines TRBV18 with TRBJ1-3; 7 nucleotides line up with TRBD1. Germline CDR1 reads KGHSH; CDR2 reads LQKENI. CDR3 length equals 17 residues. V was clipped by 3 bases and J by 0 bases; unmatched bases: 8. The CDR3 is CASSPLTGSLSGNTIYF. The CDR3 DNA, read in part, is TGTGCCAGCTCACCCTTGACAGGGTCCCTCTCTGGAAACACC. Using reference TRBV18 and TRBJ1-3 for the parts outside the CDR3, the full variable domain is NAGVMQNPRHLVRRRGQEARLRCSPMKGHSHVYWYRQLPEEGLKFMVYLQKENIIDESGMPKERFSAEFPKEGPSILRIQQVVRGDSAAYFCASSPLTGSLSGNTIYFGEGSWLTVV.

This clone came up many times. Read data end 3 residues before the CDR3 end; the end is taken from the germline J gene. The chain joins TRBV20-1 to TRBJ2-5, with D maybe TRBD2 (7 bases). Germline values: CDR1 DFQATT, CDR2 SNEGSKA (reference sequence). There are 14 residues in the CDR3. V was shortened by 6 bases and J by 3 bases, with 17 bases between the two germline ends. The CDR3 DNA, read in part, is TGCAGTGCGCCGAAGAGAGGGGGGGAAGAGACC. This encodes CSAPKRGGEET. The complete CDR3 sequence is CSAPKRGGEETQYF.

This clone was picked up many times. The CDR3 end falls 3 residues outside the read, so it is completed with the germline J gene. The rearrangement uses TRBV19 and TRBJ1-6; D is perhaps TRBD1 (5 bases). Per the germline V gene, CDR1 is LNHDA and CDR2 is SQIVND (reference sequence). V dropped 1 base and J dropped 9 bases, with 16 bases sitting between them. This CDR3 has 16 residues. CDR3: CASSIGTPNHGSPLHF. The sequenced part of the CDR3 DNA is TGTGCCAGTAGTATAGGGACACCGAACCATGGTTCACCC.

A note on this clone: The read ends 3 residues before the CDR3 terminus; that terminus is restored from the germline J gene. V and J are TRBV20-1 and TRBJ2-7; 7 positions match TRBD1. Trimming removed 6 bases from V and 1 base from J; junction bases left unmatched: 9. Germline lookup yields CDR1 DFQATT and CDR2 SNEGSKA (reference sequence). CDR3 length: 14 amino acids. The chain's CDR3 is CSAQTGPRSYEQYF. The sequenced CDR3 bases are TGCAGTGCCCAGACAGGGCCACGGTCCTACGAG.

This clone was seen a few times. Partial CDR3 DNA: TGCGCCAGCAGTCAATTCGAGGGGCACGAG. Its protein product is CASSQFEGHE. The complete CDR3 sequence is CASSQFEGHEQYF. The genes are TRBV23-1 and TRBJ2-7, with D possibly being TRBD1 or TRBD2 (5 bases each). From the germline J gene comes the end of the CDR3, since the read stops 3 residues before it. TRBV23-1 belongs to the ORF category, with a function that is uncertain. The CDR3 totals 13 residues. Trimming removed 1 base at V and 5 bases at J, with 9 bases between.

On this clone itself: The observed sequence ends 3 residues before the CDR3 terminus, with the missing tail filled in from the germline J gene. The chain links TRBV2 to TRBJ2-3, with a weak D call TRBD1 (5 bases). The V gene's germline CDR1 is SNHLY and CDR2 FYNNEI. The CDR3 contains 15 residues. The ends were cut back, 7 bases at V and 3 bases at J, with 17 bases in the middle. The chain's CDR3 is CASTEAGSGTDTQYF. The part of the CDR3 DNA that was read is TGTGCCAGCACCGAGGCAGGGTCTGGGACAGATACG.

The covered CDR3 bases are TGTGCCAGTAGTCTACTAGCGGGAGGGCCACACAATGAG. As protein: CASSLLAGGPHNE. The complete CDR3 protein is CASSLLAGGPHNEQFF. J is TRBJ2-1 and V is TRBV19, with 13 nucleotides matching TRBD2. The CDR3 extends 3 residues past the end of the read, so its final part is completed from the germline J gene. In germline, CDR1 is LNHDA, CDR2 SQIVND (reference sequence). V shed 5 bases, J shed 5 bases, and the junction held 6 bases outside the gene matches. The CDR3 has 16 residues.

There are many counts of this clone. The read ends 3 residues shy of where the CDR3 ends; the end is completed using the germline J gene. The gene calls are TRBV6-2 or TRBV6-3 and TRBJ1-1; TRBD1 is a possible D gene (5 bases). Germline CDR1 and CDR2: MNHEY and SVGEGT. Trimming pared 0 bases from V and 4 bases from J, leaving 9 bases between. The CDR3 length is 14 residues. The CDR3 DNA, read in part, is TGTGCCAGCAGTTACTCGCGGGGGTTCACTGAA. Protein: CASSYSRGFTE. The whole CDR3 is CASSYSRGFTEAFF.

The sample holds many counts of this clone. The CDR3 is cut off 3 residues early in the read; its end comes from the germline J gene. The V gene is TRBV19, the J gene TRBJ2-7; tentative D call: TRBD1 (5 bases). Germline-derived CDR1 and CDR2 are LNHDA and SQIVND (reference sequence). V was pared by 0 bases and J by 3 bases, with 12 bases between. This CDR3 has 15 amino acids. The part of the CDR3 DNA that was read is TGTGCCAGTAGTATAGATGGGGCAACCTTCTACGAG. It yields the protein CASSIDGATFYE. The CDR3 reads in full as CASSIDGATFYEQYF.

This clone has only a few counts. Coverage ceases 3 residues before the CDR3 finishes, and the germline J gene fills in the end. The chain couples TRBV11-2 to TRBJ2-1; possible D gene TRBD2, 5 bases. The CDR3 has 12 residues. V was pared by 6 bases and J by 7 bases, with 10 bases between. Germline V gene data show CDR1 as SGHAT and CDR2 as FQNNGV. This CDR3 reads CASSNTRNEQFF. CDR3 DNA (partial): TGTGCCAGCAGTAACACTAGGAATGAG.